The 25 T cell receptor beta chains below come from one sample, sequenced in a study of blood T cell repertoires in COVID-19. The table came from immunoSEQ multiplex PCR; TCRdb's copy has only in-frame clones and leaves some out. The sample shows 200,000 to 250,000 clones, approximately 87% of them seen only once. Sequenced material: peripheral blood. These receptors originate from a man aged 55-75 years who had recovered from COVID-19.

The gene calls are TRBV30 and TRBJ2-7; a weak D match, TRBD2 (5 bases). In germline, CDR1 is GTSNPN, CDR2 SVGIG (reference sequence). This CDR3 contains 12 residues. The V end lost 3 bases, the J end lost 6 bases, and 12 bases lay between the germline ends. The CDR3 reads CAWSSRAGEQYF. CDR3 nucleotides: TGTGCCTGGAGCTCAAGGGCGGGCGAGCAGTACTTC.

A single count supports this clone. The chain couples TRBV7-2 to TRBJ1-1, with D unresolved. Germline CDR1 reads SGHTA; CDR2 reads FQGNSA. This CDR3 is 14 amino acids long. Trimming cost V 0 bases and J 8 bases, with 13 bases left between them. The CDR3 DNA reads as TGTGCCAGCAGCTTAGCTGCAACCGGGAGGGAAGCTTTCTTT. Its translation is CASSLAATGREAFF.

CDR3 coding DNA: TGTGCCAGCACCCAGAAGGGGCTAGATTTCGGCAATGAGCAGTTCTTC. Residues: CASTQKGLDFGNEQFF. This chain connects TRBV9 to TRBJ2-1; D might be TRBD1 (5 bases). The CDR3 sequence is 16 residues long. Trimming took off 6 bases at V and 6 bases at J, with 22 bases between the two ends. Germline-derived CDR1 and CDR2 are SGDLS and YYNGEE. The whole variable domain, remainder taken from reference TRBV9 and TRBJ2-1, is DSGVTQTPKHLITATGQRVTLRCSPRSGDLSVYWYQQSLDQGLQFLIQYYNGEERAKGNILERFSAQQFPDLHSELNLSSLELGDSALYFCASTQKGLDFGNEQFFGPGTRLTVL.

This rearrangement joins TRBV18 to TRBJ2-3; unclear D gene. Between the trimmed V and J ends, which lost 3 bases and 6 bases, there was a span of 7 bases. In germline, CDR1 is KGHSH, CDR2 LQKENI. This CDR3 is 12 amino acids long. The CDR3: CASSPTADTQYF. In DNA form, the CDR3 reads TGTGCCAGCTCACCTACAGCTGATACGCAGTATTTT.

This clone was detected only a few times. This rearrangement joins TRBV19 to TRBJ2-1; weak D call: TRBD2 (6 bases). Per germline, CDR1 LNHDA and CDR2 SQIVND (reference sequence). This CDR3 region has 13 residues. The V and J ends lost 5 bases and 8 bases respectively, with 13 bases between them. The CDR3, as DNA: TGTGCCAGTAGTCTACACACTAGCTATGAGCAGTTCTTC. It is translated as CASSLHTSYEQFF.

The gene calls are TRBV20-1 and TRBJ2-3, with 9 positions matching TRBD1. The CDR3 is made up of 16 amino acids. Germline V gene data show CDR1 as DFQATT and CDR2 as SNEGSKA (reference sequence). The trim removed 3 bases at V and 4 bases at J, leaving 11 bases unmatched. CDR3 nucleotides: TGCAGTGCTAGTAGACCCACAGGGGGCGGCCCAGATACGCAGTATTTT. Its translation is CSASRPTGGGPDTQYF.

The chain recombines TRBV6-5 with TRBJ1-1; D is possibly TRBD1 (6 bases). The CDR3 runs to 14 residues. Germline V gene lookup returns CDR1 MNHEY and CDR2 SVGAGI. The ends were cut back, 6 bases at V and 6 bases at J, with 17 bases in the middle. CDR3 sequence: CASSVKQGGSEAFF. The CDR3 coding sequence is TGTGCCAGCAGCGTCAAACAGGGAGGGTCTGAAGCTTTCTTT.

This clone was detected a few times. The chain joins TRBV5-1 to TRBJ2-1, with 9 bases that match TRBD1. The J segment lost 4 bases and the V segment lost 3 bases, leaving 5 bases of the junction unmatched. This CDR3 comprises 15 residues. Germline V gene sequence: CDR1 SGHRS, CDR2 YFSETQ. The CDR3 bases are TGCGCCAGCAGCTGGGGACAGGGAGGATACAATGAGCAGTTCTTC. Translated: CASSWGQGGYNEQFF.

This rearrangement joins TRBV5-5 to TRBJ1-1, with 7 bases aligning to TRBD1. Germline V gene sequence: CDR1 SGHKS, CDR2 YYEKEE (reference sequence). The CDR3 totals 14 residues. After removal of 2 bases from V and 2 bases from J, the junction contained 3 bases not matched to a gene. As DNA, the CDR3 is TGTGCCAGCAGCTTAGGGACAGCCAACACTGAAGCTTTCTTT. Translated: CASSLGTANTEAFF. The full variable domain, rest sourced from reference TRBV5-5 and TRBJ1-1, is DAGVTQSPTHLIKTRGQQVTLRCSPISGHKSVSWYQQVLGQGPQFIFQYYEKEERGRGNFPDRFSARQFPNYSSELNVNALLLGDSALYLCASSLGTANTEAFFGQGTRLTVV.

The table lists this clone with a count of one. V is TRBV7-2 and J is TRBJ2-7; tentatively, D is TRBD1 (6 bases). There are 14 residues in the CDR3. Germline CDR1 is SGHTA and CDR2 is FQGNSA. V shed 2 bases and J shed 5 bases, with 13 bases lying between them. CDR3 region: CASSLMGAGDEQYF. The CDR3 DNA is TGTGCCAGCAGCTTAATGGGGGCTGGCGACGAGCAGTACTTC.

The chain combines TRBV7-2 with TRBJ2-5, with 8 bases that match TRBD2. This CDR3 region has 16 residues. CDR1 and CDR2 (germline): SGHTA, FQGNSA. Trimming removed 1 base from V and 2 bases from J; junction bases left unmatched: 6. Here the CDR3 reads CASSLVAGGQQETQYF. The CDR3 DNA follows: TGTGCCAGCAGCTTAGTTGCGGGGGGACAACAAGAGACCCAGTACTTC.

This sequence joins TRBV30 and TRBJ1-1; D call uncertain. V gave up 6 bases and J gave up 10 bases, with 15 bases separating them. Germline CDR1 reads GTSNPN; CDR2 reads SVGIG (reference sequence). The CDR3 loop spans 11 amino acids. The CDR3 nucleotides read TGTGCCTGCCTCGGGTCTTTCCGAGCTTTCTTT. It codes for CACLGSFRAFF.

This rearrangement joins TRBV7-3 to TRBJ2-1, with 9 bases aligning to TRBD1. The ends lost 3 bases at V and 4 bases at J; junction bases unmatched: 4. The CDR3 loop spans 15 amino acids. From germline, CDR1 is SGHTA and CDR2 FQGTGA. CDR3 region: CASSLDRGSYNEQFF. Written as DNA, the CDR3 is TGTGCCAGCAGCTTGGACAGGGGCTCTTACAATGAGCAGTTCTTC.

V usage is TRBV5-5 and J usage is TRBJ1-5; D is possibly TRBD1 (5 bases). The V gene lost 0 bases and the J gene lost 0 bases, with 10 bases spanning the gap. CDR1 and CDR2 from the germline V gene are SGHKS and YYEKEE (reference sequence). CDR3 length equals 16 residues. The CDR3 loop reads CASSLAGGLSNQPQHF. DNA for the CDR3: TGTGCCAGCAGCTTGGCGGGGGGACTTAGCAATCAGCCCCAGCATTTT.

The sample holds a few counts of this clone. The gene calls are TRBV19 and TRBJ1-2; D is possibly TRBD1 (6 bases). Trimming left V 6 bases short and J 5 bases short, with 13 bases between. The germline V gene has CDR1 LNHDA and CDR2 SQIVND (reference sequence). This CDR3 comprises 13 residues. The CDR3 loop reads CASSPGTQYGYTF. CDR3 nucleotides: TGTGCCAGTAGCCCCGGGACACAGTATGGCTACACCTTC.

The chain has TRBV3-1 (or the pseudogene TRBV3-2) and TRBJ2-3; 7 nucleotides line up with TRBD2. The germline V gene has CDR1 LGHDT and CDR2 YNNKEL (reference sequence). Trimming at V came to 2 bases and at J to 9 bases, leaving 5 bases not matched to a gene. The CDR3 extends over 13 amino acids. The CDR3 DNA reads as TGTGCCAGCAGCCAAAAGGGCGGGAGCACGCAGTATTTT. Its translation is CASSQKGGSTQYF.

The chain employs TRBV28 and TRBJ2-7; tentatively, D is TRBD1 (6 bases). Germline V CDR1 and CDR2: MDHEN, SYDVKM. The V gene lost 2 bases and the J gene lost 5 bases, with 16 bases spanning the gap. The CDR3 consists of 15 residues. The CDR3 protein is CASSLRGQGFHEQYF. The CDR3 nucleotides read TGTGCCAGCAGTTTACGGGGTCAGGGGTTCCACGAGCAGTACTTC.

J is TRBJ2-3 and V is TRBV15; TRBD2 aligns across 9 bases. The CDR3 consists of 17 residues. The V and J ends lost 1 base and 0 bases, in that order; junction bases with no gene match: 5. The V gene's germline CDR1 is LNHNV and CDR2 YYDKDF (reference sequence). CDR3 sequence: CATSRATLAGSTDTQYF. CDR3 sequence (DNA): TGTGCCACCAGCAGAGCTACTCTAGCGGGGAGCACAGATACGCAGTATTTT.

The gene calls are TRBV7-2 and TRBJ2-3; D may be TRBD2 (7 bases). CDR1 and CDR2 (germline): SGHTA, FQGNSA. The CDR3 consists of 17 residues. Trimming removed 3 bases at V and 0 bases at J, with 16 bases between. The CDR3 region is CASSFFNRGASTDTQYF. In nucleotides, the CDR3 is TGTGCCAGCAGCTTCTTCAACCGGGGGGCTAGCACAGATACGCAGTATTTT.

V is TRBV7-9 and J is TRBJ1-4; D might be TRBD1 (5 bases). CDR1 SEHNR and CDR2 FQNEAQ come from the germline V gene (reference sequence). Between the trimmed V and J ends, which lost 4 bases and 1 base, there was a span of 7 bases. This CDR3 spans 14 amino acids. The CDR3 DNA reads TGTGCCAGCAGCTGGCAGGGAACTAATGAAAAACTGTTTTTT. Its translation is CASSWQGTNEKLFF.

This sequence joins TRBV27 and TRBJ1-5; 7 bases agree with TRBD1. The CDR3 is made up of 16 amino acids. With V trimmed by 1 base and J by 1 base, 4 bases remained unmatched. Germline V gene data show CDR1 as MNHEY and CDR2 as SMNVEV (reference sequence). For the CDR3, the DNA is TGTGCCAGCAGTTTATTGCCCAGGGGGAGCAATCAGCCCCAGCATTTT. This codes for CASSLLPRGSNQPQHF.

The chain is built from TRBV20-1 and TRBJ2-3, with a possible D match to TRBD2 (6 bases). V was clipped by 3 bases and J by 2 bases, with 21 bases between them. In germline, CDR1 is DFQATT, CDR2 SNEGSKA (reference sequence). The CDR3 contains 17 residues. The CDR3 region has the DNA TGCAGTGCTAGTCCTCCCAGCGGACTACCTTCCACAGATACGCAGTATTTT. This gives the protein CSASPPSGLPSTDTQYF.

The chain recombines TRBV19 with TRBJ2-7; D unclear. CDR3 length: 11 residues. Trimming left V 11 bases short and J 2 bases short, with 10 bases between. Germline V lookup: CDR1 LNHDA, CDR2 SQIVND (reference sequence). The DNA for the CDR3 is TGTGCCTCAGGAACAACCTACGAGCAGTACTTC. Translated, it gives CASGTTYEQYF.

The chain combines TRBV16 with TRBJ2-7, with 8 bases matching TRBD1. Germline assignment: CDR1 KGHSY and CDR2 FQNENV. The trim removed 3 bases at V and 1 base at J, leaving 8 bases unmatched. The CDR3 is made up of 16 amino acids. The CDR3 DNA reads TGTGCCAGCAGCCATGATGGACAGGGAATTTCCTACGAGCAGTACTTC. Its translation is CASSHDGQGISYEQYF.

V usage is TRBV7-2 and J usage is TRBJ2-5, with 8 bases that match TRBD2. Germline V lookup: CDR1 SGHTA, CDR2 FQGNSA. V lost 3 bases to trimming and J lost 1 base; unmatched junction nucleotides: 7. The CDR3 length is 16 residues. Here the CDR3 reads CASSFLGRGAQETQYF. For the CDR3, the DNA is TGTGCCAGCAGCTTCTTGGGGCGGGGGGCCCAAGAGACCCAGTACTTC.